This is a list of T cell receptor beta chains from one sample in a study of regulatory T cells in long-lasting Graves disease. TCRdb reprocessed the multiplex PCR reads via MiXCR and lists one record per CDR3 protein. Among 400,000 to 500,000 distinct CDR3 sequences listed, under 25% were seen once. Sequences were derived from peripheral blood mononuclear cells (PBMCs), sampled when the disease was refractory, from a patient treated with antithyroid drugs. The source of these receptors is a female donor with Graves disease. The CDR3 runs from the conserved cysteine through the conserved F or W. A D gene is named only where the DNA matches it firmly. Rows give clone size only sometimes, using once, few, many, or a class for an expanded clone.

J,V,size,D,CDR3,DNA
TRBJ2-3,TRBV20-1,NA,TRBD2,CSARAKLAGAQDTQYF,TGCAGTGCTAGAGCCAAGCTAGCGGGAGCCCAAGATACGCAGTATTTT
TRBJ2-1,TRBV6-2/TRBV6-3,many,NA,CASRVQKGLLAGDEQFF,TGTGCCAGCCGAGTCCAGAAGGGCCTTTTGGCAGGCGATGAGCAGTTCTTC
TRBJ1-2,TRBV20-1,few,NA,CSARAASGYGYTF,TGCAGTGCCAGAGCCGCCTCTGGCTATGGCTACACCTTC
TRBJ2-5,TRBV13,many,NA,CASSPAEQETQYF,TGTGCCAGCAGTCCCGCGGAGCAAGAGACCCAGTACTTC
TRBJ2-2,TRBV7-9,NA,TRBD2,CATWPAGEGQGGELFF,TGTGCCACCTGGCCCGCGGGGGAGGGCCAGGGCGGGGAGCTGTTTTTT
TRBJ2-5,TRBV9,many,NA,CASSVAWWETQYF,TGTGCCAGCAGCGTAGCTTGGTGGGAGACCCAGTACTTC
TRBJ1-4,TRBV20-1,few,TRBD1,CSARRTGPEKLFF,TGCAGTGCTAGAAGGACAGGCCCCGAAAAACTGTTTTTT
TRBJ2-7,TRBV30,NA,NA,CAWSVMDTGYEQYF,TGTGCCTGGAGTGTAATGGACACGGGCTACGAGCAGTACTTC
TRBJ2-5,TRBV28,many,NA,CASRSDSHRRGRGTQYF,TGTGCCAGCAGATCCGACAGCCACCGTCGCGGGCGGGGGACCCAGTACTTC
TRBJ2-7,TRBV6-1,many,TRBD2,CASSRNLGLAGGMGYEQYF,TGTGCCAGCAGTCGAAACTTAGGACTAGCGGGAGGGATGGGGTACGAGCAGTACTTC
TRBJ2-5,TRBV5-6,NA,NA,CASTLGGSPETQYF,TGTGCCAGCACCCTTGGGGGGAGTCCGGAGACCCAGTACTTC
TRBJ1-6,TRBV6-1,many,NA,CASRPREQKSPLHF,TGTGCCAGCAGGCCCCGGGAACAGAAATCACCCCTCCACTTT
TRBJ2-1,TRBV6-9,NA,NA,CASSYSPAAEQFF,TGTGCCAGCAGTTACTCCCCAGCGGCGGAGCAGTTCTTC
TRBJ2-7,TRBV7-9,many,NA,CASSSDISYEQYF,TGTGCCAGCAGCTCGGACATCTCCTACGAGCAGTACTTC
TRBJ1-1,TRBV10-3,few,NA,CAISESIRRGGAFF,TGTGCCATCAGTGAGTCGATTCGCAGGGGTGGAGCTTTCTTT
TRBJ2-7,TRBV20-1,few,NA,CSAQASLEQYF,TGCAGTGCTCAGGCATCTCTCGAGCAGTACTTC
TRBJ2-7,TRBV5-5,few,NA,CASSLGAGKDEQYF,TGTGCCAGCAGCTTGGGGGCAGGGAAGGACGAGCAGTACTTC
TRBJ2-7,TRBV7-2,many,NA,CASSLGLGAYEQYF,TGTGCCAGCAGCTTAGGACTAGGAGCCTACGAGCAGTACTTC
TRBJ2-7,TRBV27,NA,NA,CASTGFYEQYF,TGTGCCAGCACAGGGTTCTACGAGCAGTACTTC
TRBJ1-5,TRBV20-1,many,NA,CSGGGANQPQHF,TGCAGTGGGGGGGGGGCAAATCAGCCCCAGCATTTT
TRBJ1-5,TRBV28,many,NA,CASSTIGQQVYSNQPQHF,TGTGCCAGCAGTACCATTGGTCAACAGGTTTATAGCAATCAGCCCCAGCATTTT
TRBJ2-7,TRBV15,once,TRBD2,CATSTIAGDPYEQYF,TGTGCCACCAGCACTATAGCGGGAGACCCCTACGAGCAGTACTTC
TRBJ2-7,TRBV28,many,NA,CASSSTGFFYYEQYF,TGTGCCAGCAGTTCAACAGGATTCTTTTACTACGAGCAGTACTTC
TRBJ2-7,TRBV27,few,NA,CASSKLGDYEQYF,TGTGCCAGCAGCAAATTGGGAGACTACGAGCAGTACTTC
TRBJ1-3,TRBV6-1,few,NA,CASSEDFVGNTIYF,TGTGCCAGCAGTGAAGATTTCGTGGGAAACACCATATATTTT
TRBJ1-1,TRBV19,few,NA,CASSIKARIWDTEAFF,TGTGCCAGTAGTATAAAGGCTCGGATATGGGACACTGAAGCTTTCTTT